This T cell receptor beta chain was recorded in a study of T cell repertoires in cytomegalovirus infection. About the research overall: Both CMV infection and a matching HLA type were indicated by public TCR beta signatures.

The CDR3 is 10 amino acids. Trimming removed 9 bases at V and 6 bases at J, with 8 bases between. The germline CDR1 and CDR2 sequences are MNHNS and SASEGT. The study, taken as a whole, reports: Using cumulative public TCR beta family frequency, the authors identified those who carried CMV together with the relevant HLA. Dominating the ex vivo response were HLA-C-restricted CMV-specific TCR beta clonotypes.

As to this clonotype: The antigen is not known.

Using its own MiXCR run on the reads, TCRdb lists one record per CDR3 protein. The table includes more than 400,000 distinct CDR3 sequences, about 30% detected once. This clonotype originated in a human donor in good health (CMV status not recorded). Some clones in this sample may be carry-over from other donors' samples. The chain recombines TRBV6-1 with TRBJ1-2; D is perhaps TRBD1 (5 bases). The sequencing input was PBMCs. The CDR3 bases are TGTGCCAGTAGGGGAGATGGCTACACCTTC. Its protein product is CASRGDGYTF.